Listed below are T cell receptor beta chains from one sample, sequenced in a study of cytomegalovirus exposure and HLA in healthy donors. Some clones are missing from TCRdb's copy, which holds only in-frame ones; the method was immunoSEQ multiplex PCR. The repertoire holds tens of thousands of clones, with 75% to 80% as singletons. Input material: PBMCs. Receptors were obtained from a female donor in good health and CMV-seronegative. CDR3s include the opening cysteine and the closing phenylalanine or tryptophan. A D gene is named only where the DNA matches it firmly. Where a row states a size, it is once, few, many or the class of an expanded clone; other rows omit it.

cdr3_nt cdr3_aa clone_size v_call d_call j_call
TGTGCCAGCAGTTACGGGGACAGACCTTCCTACGAGCAGTACTTC CASSYGDRPSYEQYF NA TRBV6-5 TRBD1 TRBJ2-7
TGTGCCTGGAGTGCAGGGGTCTATGGCTACACCTTC CAWSAGVYGYTF NA TRBV30 NA TRBJ1-2
TGTGCCAGTTACAGGGGAAACGCTGTCCCCTACGAGCAGTACTTC CASYRGNAVPYEQYF NA TRBV7-9 TRBD1 TRBJ2-7
TGTGCCAGCAGCGTTGGACAGGGCGGCACAGATACGCAGTATTTT CASSVGQGGTDTQYF NA TRBV7-9 TRBD1 TRBJ2-3
TGTGCCAGCTCACCATCCCGGACAGGGATGGGCGAGCAGTACTTC CASSPSRTGMGEQYF NA TRBV18 TRBD1 TRBJ2-7
TGTGCCAGCAACGACATGTACCAAGAGACCCAGTACTTC CASNDMYQETQYF once TRBV7-2 NA TRBJ2-5
TGTGCCAGCAGCCAAGAAGGCAGCGGGGGGACCTACGAGCAGTACTTC CASSQEGSGGTYEQYF NA TRBV4-2 TRBD2 TRBJ2-7
TGTGCCAGCAGCGTACAGGGGCCAAATTCACCCCTCCACTTT CASSVQGPNSPLHF NA TRBV9 NA TRBJ1-6
TGTGCCAGCAGTTTTTTGGGGGGTGGTTCACCCCTCCACTTT CASSFLGGGSPLHF NA TRBV28 NA TRBJ1-6
TGTGCCAGCAGTCGGGACAGGAACACTGAAGCTTTCTTT CASSRDRNTEAFF NA TRBV6-4 TRBD1 TRBJ1-1
TGTGCCTGGGGTCCCGCGGGAGAAAAACTGTTTTTT CAWGPAGEKLFF NA TRBV30 NA TRBJ1-4
TGTGCCAGCAGTCCCCCGGACTTATCTAACTATGGCTACACCTTC CASSPPDLSNYGYTF NA TRBV28 NA TRBJ1-2
TGTGCCAGCAGTACAATACTAGCGGCGGACTACGAGCAGTACTTC CASSTILAADYEQYF NA TRBV2 TRBD2 TRBJ2-7
TGTGCCAGCACCACCCGAGGGATCCTGGATACGCAGTATTTT CASTTRGILDTQYF NA TRBV28 NA TRBJ2-3
TGTGCCAGCAGCTCAGATAGCGGGAGCGCAGATACGCAGTATTTT CASSSDSGSADTQYF NA TRBV7-8 TRBD2 TRBJ2-3
TGTGCCAGCAGCGTAGCCCGGACAGGGGGAGGGGAAAAACTGTTTTTT CASSVARTGGGEKLFF NA TRBV9 TRBD1 TRBJ1-4
TGTGCCAGCAGCGAGGGACAGGCAACAGAAGAGACCCAGTACTTC CASSEGQATEETQYF NA TRBV21-1 NA TRBJ2-5
TGTGCCAGCAGCCCGGACAGGGTGGTGGGCTACACCTTC CASSPDRVVGYTF NA TRBV14 TRBD1 TRBJ1-2
TGCGCCAGCAGCCAAGATTCATCTGGAAACACCATATATTTT CASSQDSSGNTIYF few TRBV4-3 NA TRBJ1-3
TGTGCCAGCAGTTATTTAGCAACTAATGAAAAACTGTTTTTT CASSYLATNEKLFF NA TRBV2 NA TRBJ1-4
TGCAGCGTTGAAGAAATCGTTGGTACAAACTACGAGCAGTACTTC CSVEEIVGTNYEQYF NA TRBV29-1 NA TRBJ2-7
TGTGCCAGTAGTACTACTAGCGGGACTCGACGGAATGAGCAGTTCTTC CASSTTSGTRRNEQFF NA TRBV19 TRBD2 TRBJ2-1
TGCGCCAGCAGCCCCGGGCAGGGAGGCTATCAGCCCCAGCATTTT CASSPGQGGYQPQHF NA TRBV5-1 NA TRBJ1-5
TGTGCCAGCAGCTTCGGCAGAACGGGGACTGAAGCTTTCTTT CASSFGRTGTEAFF NA TRBV7-9 NA TRBJ1-1
TGTGCCAGCAGTTTACAGACGGGGGGTGGCGAGCAGTACTTC CASSLQTGGGEQYF NA TRBV28 TRBD2 TRBJ2-7
TGTGCCAGCAGTCCTAGCGGAGATTACGAGCAGTACTTC CASSPSGDYEQYF NA TRBV6-5 TRBD2 TRBJ2-7
TGTGCCAGAAGTTTGTATTATTTCGGGGGGGCCAACGTCCTGACTTTC CARSLYYFGGANVLTF few TRBV5-3 NA TRBJ2-6
TGTGCCACGAGGGGCACTAGCGGTTACAATGAGCAGTTCTTC CATRGTSGYNEQFF NA TRBV15 TRBD2 TRBJ2-1
TGTGCCAGCAGCCAAGAATCTAGCGGCTCCTACGAGCAGTACTTC CASSQESSGSYEQYF NA TRBV4-2 TRBD2 TRBJ2-7
TGCGCCAGCAGCCAGGGGAACTTCGGAACTAATGAAAAACTGTTTTTT CASSQGNFGTNEKLFF NA TRBV5-1 NA TRBJ1-4
TGTGCCAGTTTCAGCGGGGGGCTCCCCCCAGATACGCAGTATTTT CASFSGGLPPDTQYF NA TRBV27 TRBD2 TRBJ2-3
TGTGCCTGGAGTGAGGGGATCTCTGGAAACACCATATATTTT CAWSEGISGNTIYF NA TRBV30 NA TRBJ1-3
TGTGCCAGCAGTTACCCGGGACTAGCGGGAGTCAATGAGCAGTTCTTC CASSYPGLAGVNEQFF NA TRBV6-5 TRBD2 TRBJ2-1
TGTGCCAGCACCCCAGGAAAGATAAGTGCCTACGAGCAGTACTTC CASTPGKISAYEQYF NA TRBV2 NA TRBJ2-7
TGTGCCAGCAGCATAAATAGCGGGGGGGCGGAGACCCAGTACTTC CASSINSGGAETQYF NA TRBV7-2 TRBD2 TRBJ2-5
TGTGCCAGCAGCCAATGGGGCATGGGGTTCCTAGCGGGGGGGCCGACGGATACGCAGTATTTT CASSQWGMGFLAGGPTDTQYF NA TRBV4-2 TRBD2 TRBJ2-3
TGTGCCAGCATCGGGGGACAGGGGGCGAATGAGCAGTTCTTC CASIGGQGANEQFF NA TRBV25-1 TRBD1 TRBJ2-1
TGTGCCAGTAGCGGGACAGGTAGGGACAATGAGCAGTTCTTC CASSGTGRDNEQFF once TRBV19 TRBD1 TRBJ2-1
TGTGCCAGCAGCTTAGGGACAGGGCGTGTGGCTGAAGCTTTCTTT CASSLGTGRVAEAFF few TRBV7-9 TRBD1 TRBJ1-1
TGTGCCAGCAGTTACTCGGGCCAGGATATCTACGAGCAGTACTTC CASSYSGQDIYEQYF NA TRBV6-5 NA TRBJ2-7
TGTGCCAGCAGCCCCGAGCCGACTAACTATGGCTACACCTTC CASSPEPTNYGYTF NA TRBV6-5 NA TRBJ1-2
TGTGCCAGTACCTCAGACAGGGGTATTACTGAAGCTTTCTTT CASTSDRGITEAFF NA TRBV19 TRBD1 TRBJ1-1
TGTGCCAGCAGTTTATCCGAATACAGGGGTGGCGCTTTCTTT CASSLSEYRGGAFF NA TRBV27 TRBD1 TRBJ1-1
TGTGCCAGCAGTTACCAGGTGCCGGGCCGGGGTTACGAGCAGTACTTC CASSYQVPGRGYEQYF NA TRBV6-5 NA TRBJ2-7
TGTGCCAGCAGCCGGACTGGAGCGGGGGGCTCCTACGAGCAGTACTTC CASSRTGAGGSYEQYF NA TRBV4-2 TRBD2 TRBJ2-7
TGCAGCGGCGCGCCCGGGACTAGCTATTACAATGAGCAGTTCTTC CSGAPGTSYYNEQFF NA TRBV29-1 TRBD2 TRBJ2-1
TGTGCCAGCGCTCGTGGGGACAGGGGCTACGAGCAGTACTTC CASARGDRGYEQYF NA TRBV9 TRBD1 TRBJ2-7
TGTGCCAGCGGGCTACCGGACAGGGCATACAATGAGCAGTTCTTC CASGLPDRAYNEQFF NA TRBV28 TRBD1 TRBJ2-1
TGTGCCAGTACTCCCACGGGACTAGCGGGAACTTCAGGCATAGTCTGGGCCAACGTCCTGACTTTC CASTPTGLAGTSGIVWANVLTF NA TRBV19 TRBD2 TRBJ2-6